Below, 20 T cell receptor beta chains from the same sample are listed, as sequenced in a study of blood T cell repertoires in COVID-19. TCRdb keeps only in-frame clones here, not all; method: immunoSEQ multiplex PCR. The sample shows 40,000 or so clones, about 86% of them seen only once. The source material was peripheral blood. The source is a man aged 35-49 years with active COVID-19.

V and J are TRBV6-1 and TRBJ1-5; tentatively, D is TRBD1 (6 bases). Trimming took 3 bases from V and 7 from J, leaving 13 bases between them. This CDR3 spans 14 amino acids. Germline values: CDR1 MNHNS, CDR2 SASEGT. The CDR3 sequence is CASSDTGPPQPQHF. CDR3 nucleotides: TGTGCCAGCAGTGATACAGGGCCGCCCCAGCCCCAGCATTTT.

The rearrangement uses TRBV27 and TRBJ1-6; D perhaps matches TRBD1 (6 bases). V lost 5 bases, J lost 7 bases, and 18 bases lay in between. CDR3 length: 16 amino acids. Germline CDR1 reads MNHEY; CDR2 reads SMNVEV (reference sequence). CDR3 bases: TGTGCCAGCAGTCGGAAGGGGGTTGAGCTAAATTCACCCCTCCACTTT. It codes for CASSRKGVELNSPLHF.

This clone appeared a few times. The chain carries TRBV7-8 and TRBJ2-7, with TRBD1 identical over 8 bases. Trimming took 3 bases from V and 3 from J; bases not matched to a gene: 4. The germline gives CDR1 SGHVS, CDR2 FQNEAQ. This CDR3 is 14 amino acids long. CDR3 sequence (DNA): TGTGCCAGCAGCTTGACAGGGGCTTTCTACGAGCAGTACTTC. Amino acid sequence: CASSLTGAFYEQYF.

The chain links TRBV28 to TRBJ2-7; weak D call: TRBD2 (5 bases). The CDR3 is 11 amino acids. V was pared by 4 bases and J by 12 bases, with 13 bases between. Germline CDR1 reads MDHEN; CDR2 reads SYDVKM. The CDR3 sequence: CASSSSRKWYF. For the CDR3, the DNA is TGTGCCAGCAGTTCTAGCCGGAAATGGTACTTC.

This chain uses TRBV24-1 with TRBJ1-2; 9 positions match TRBD1. CDR1 is KGHDR, CDR2 SFDVKD, per germline. CDR3 length: 13 amino acids. V lost 8 bases and J lost 4; bases outside the gene matches: 4. The CDR3 sequence is CATKGQGFYGYTF. The CDR3 nucleotides read TGTGCCACCAAAGGACAGGGGTTCTATGGCTACACCTTC.

This clone occurred a few times. The chain links TRBV7-9 to TRBJ2-7; D call uncertain. CDR1 is SEHNR and CDR2 is FQNEAQ in the germline V gene (reference sequence). There are 13 residues in the CDR3. Between the trimmed V and J ends, which lost 4 bases and 3 bases, there was a span of 10 bases. CDR3 sequence (DNA): TGTGCCAGCAGCTCCGCGCCGATCTACGAGCAGTACTTC. Translating gives CASSSAPIYEQYF.

This chain connects TRBV19 to TRBJ2-7; D unresolved. CDR3 length equals 14 residues. Germline lookup yields CDR1 LNHDA and CDR2 SQIVND (reference sequence). The CDR3 sequence is CTFFWPPHPYEQYF. The DNA of the CDR3 is TGTACGTTTTTCTGGCCCCCCCACCCCTACGAGCAGTACTTC.

By share, this clone counts as medium-sized. This sequence joins TRBV19 and TRBJ2-5; 14 bases are a match to TRBD2. The CDR3 loop spans 17 amino acids. Germline V lookup: CDR1 LNHDA, CDR2 SQIVND (reference sequence). The trim removed 3 bases at V and 0 bases at J, leaving 3 bases unmatched. CDR3: CASSMVGLAGDQETQYF. The CDR3 bases are TGTGCCAGTAGTATGGTGGGACTAGCGGGGGACCAAGAGACCCAGTACTTC.

In this sample, this clone turned up once. The sample holds other DNA sequences that translate to the same CDR3. The chain recombines TRBV9 with TRBJ1-1, with unresolved D. In germline, CDR1 is SGDLS, CDR2 YYNGEE. V shed 1 base and J shed 0 bases, with 10 bases lying between them. The CDR3 is made up of 15 amino acids. The CDR3 protein is CASSVIAGLNTEAFF. The CDR3, as DNA: TGTGCCAGCAGCGTAATCGCAGGCTTGAACACTGAAGCTTTCTTT.

The V gene is TRBV5-1, the J gene TRBJ2-7, with TRBD2 identical over 13 bases. The CDR3 is 18 amino acids. Germline V CDR1 and CDR2: SGHRS, YFSETQ. Unmatched junction bases numbered 6, after V lost 0 bases and J lost 0 bases. CDR3 protein: CASSLGLAGGTSSYEQYF. The CDR3 nucleotides are TGCGCCAGCAGCTTGGGACTAGCGGGAGGCACAAGCTCCTACGAGCAGTACTTC. The full variable domain, in which reference TRBV5-1 and TRBJ2-7 provide the parts outside the CDR3, is KAGVTQTPRYLIKTRGQQVTLSCSPISGHRSVSWYQQTPGQGLQFLFEYFSETQRNKGNFPGRFSGRQFSNSRSEMNVSTLELGDSALYLCASSLGLAGGTSSYEQYFGPGTRLTVT.

The V gene is TRBV9, the J gene TRBJ2-1; 10 positions agree with TRBD2. Per the germline V gene, CDR1 is SGDLS and CDR2 is YYNGEE. V dropped 0 bases and J dropped 7; count of bases not matched to a gene: 10. This CDR3 region has 17 residues. CDR3 region: CASSVAASGSLGNEQFF. CDR3 coding DNA: TGTGCCAGCAGCGTAGCGGCTAGCGGGAGCCTGGGAAATGAGCAGTTCTTC.

This clone was detected only a few times. This chain joins TRBV27 and TRBJ2-7; TRBD1 might be the D (5 bases). The CDR3 runs to 13 residues. Germline V gene sequence: CDR1 MNHEY, CDR2 SMNVEV (reference sequence). V was trimmed by 6 bases and J by 6 bases, leaving 15 bases between them. In nucleotides, the CDR3 is TGTGCCAGCAGCTCGACAGTGTTTGGCGAGCAGTACTTC. It translates to CASSSTVFGEQYF.

The chain recombines TRBV5-6 with TRBJ2-3; D might be TRBD2 (5 bases). Germline V gives CDR1 SGHDT, CDR2 YYEEEE. The CDR3 consists of 14 residues. V was shortened by 0 bases and J by 2 bases, with 7 bases between the two germline ends. CDR3 coding DNA: TGTGCCAGCAGCTTGGACGGGAACACAGATACGCAGTATTTT. This translates into CASSLDGNTDTQYF. The variable domain in full, with the rest retrieved from reference TRBV5-6 and TRBJ2-3, is DAGVTQSPTHLIKTRGQQVTLRCSPKSGHDTVSWYQQALGQGPQFIFQYYEEEERQRGNFPDRFSGHQFPNYSSELNVNALLLGDSALYLCASSLDGNTDTQYFGPGTRLTVL.

The CDR3 loop is CASSPPGTGAKNEQFF. For the CDR3, the DNA is TGTGCCAGCAGTCCCCCCGGGACAGGGGCCAAGAATGAGCAGTTCTTC. This rearrangement joins TRBV28 to TRBJ2-1, with 10 bases matching TRBD1. The CDR3 runs 16 residues. Germline CDR1 reads MDHEN; CDR2 reads SYDVKM. J was trimmed by 7 bases and V by 5 bases; bases with no gene match: 11.

V gene TRBV27 combines with J gene TRBJ2-7, with TRBD1 matching 8 bases. The ends lost 3 bases at V and 4 bases at J; junction bases unmatched: 2. This CDR3 has 13 residues. Germline V gene lookup returns CDR1 MNHEY and CDR2 SMNVEV (reference sequence). The CDR3 nucleotides read TGTGCCAGCAGTTTTACAGGGGGGTACGAGCAGTACTTC. Protein product: CASSFTGGYEQYF.

This chain joins TRBV7-8 and TRBJ1-2, with 8 nucleotides matching TRBD1. The V segment lost 5 bases and the J segment 6 bases; nucleotides outside the gene matches: 11. CDR3 size: 15 residues. Germline values: CDR1 SGHVS, CDR2 FQNEAQ. The DNA of the CDR3 is TGTGCCAGCAGCCAAGGACAGGGAGGGCTAGATGGCTACACCTTC. This translates into CASSQGQGGLDGYTF.

This chain links TRBV5-1 with TRBJ2-1; possible D gene TRBD2, 7 bases. Trimming stripped 3 bases from V and 1 base from J, with 14 bases between. Germline V gene lookup returns CDR1 SGHRS and CDR2 YFSETQ. This CDR3 spans 16 amino acids. DNA of the CDR3: TGCGCCAGCAGCTCCGGAGGGGGACTATCCTACAATGAGCAGTTCTTC. Its protein product is CASSSGGGLSYNEQFF.

This clone has only one observation. V usage is TRBV11-2 and J usage is TRBJ2-1, with TRBD1 as a possible D gene (6 bases). This CDR3 comprises 18 residues. Germline V gives CDR1 SGHAT, CDR2 FQNNGV. The V end lost 6 bases, the J end lost 6 bases, and 27 bases lay between the germline ends. The CDR3 loop reads CASSWIRRGRRQINEQFF. The CDR3 DNA sequence: TGTGCCAGCAGTTGGATCCGCAGGGGCCGCCGTCAGATCAATGAGCAGTTCTTC. The variable domain in full, with the rest retrieved from reference TRBV11-2 and TRBJ2-1, is EAGVAQSPRYKIIEKRQSVAFWCNPISGHATLYWYQQILGQGPKLLIQFQNNGVVDDSQLPKDRFSAERLKGVDSTLKIQPAKLEDSAVYLCASSWIRRGRRQINEQFFGPGTRLTVL.

The chain uses TRBV19 and TRBJ1-1; D call uncertain. Germline V gives CDR1 LNHDA, CDR2 SQIVND (reference sequence). Trimming left V 7 bases short and J 3 bases short, with 12 bases between. The CDR3 covers 13 residues. CDR3 sequence (DNA): TGTGCCAGTATTCCCGACTCATACACTGAAGCTTTCTTT. Its protein is CASIPDSYTEAFF.

The chain couples TRBV25-1 to TRBJ2-3, with 9 bases fitting TRBD1. V shed 6 bases, J shed 6 bases, and the junction held 10 bases outside the gene matches. Germline V gene lookup returns CDR1 MGHDK and CDR2 SYGVNS. The CDR3 runs 15 residues. The CDR3 nucleotides are TGTGCCAGCAGACCCGGGACAGGGAGTGGGGATACGCAGTATTTT. It translates to CASRPGTGSGDTQYF. Complete variable domain (other parts from reference TRBV25-1 and TRBJ2-3): EADIYQTPRYLVIGTGKKITLECSQTMGHDKMYWYQQDPGMELHLIHYSYGVNSTEKGDLSSESTVSRIRTEHFPLTLESARPSHTSQYLCASRPGTGSGDTQYFGPGTRLTVL.